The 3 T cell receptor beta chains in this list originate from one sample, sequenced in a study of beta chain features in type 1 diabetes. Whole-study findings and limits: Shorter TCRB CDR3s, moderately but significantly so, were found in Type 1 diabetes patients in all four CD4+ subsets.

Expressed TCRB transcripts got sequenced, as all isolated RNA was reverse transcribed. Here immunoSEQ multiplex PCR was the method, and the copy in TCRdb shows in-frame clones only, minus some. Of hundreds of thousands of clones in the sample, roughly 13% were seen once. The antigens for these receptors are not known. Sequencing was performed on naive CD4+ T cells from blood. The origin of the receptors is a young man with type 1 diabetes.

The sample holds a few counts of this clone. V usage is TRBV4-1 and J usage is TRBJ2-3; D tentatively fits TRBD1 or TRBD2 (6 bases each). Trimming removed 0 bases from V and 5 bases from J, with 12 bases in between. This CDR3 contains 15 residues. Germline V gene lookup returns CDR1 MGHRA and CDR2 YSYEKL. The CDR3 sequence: CASSQDGGRGDTQYF. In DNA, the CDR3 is TGCGCCAGCAGCCAAGATGGGGGGCGAGGAGATACGCAGTATTTT.

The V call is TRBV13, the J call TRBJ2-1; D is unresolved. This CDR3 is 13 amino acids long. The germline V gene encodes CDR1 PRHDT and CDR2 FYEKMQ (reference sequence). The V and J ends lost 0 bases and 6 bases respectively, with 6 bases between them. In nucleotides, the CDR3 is TGTGCCAGCAGCTTAGGACCCGCCAATGAGCAGTTCTTC. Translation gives CASSLGPANEQFF. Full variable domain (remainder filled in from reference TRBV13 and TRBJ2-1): AAGVIQSPRHLIKEKRETATLKCYPIPRHDTVYWYQQGPGQDPQFLISFYEKMQSDKGSIPDRFSAQQFSDYHSELNMSSLELGDSALYFCASSLGPANEQFFGPGTRLTVL.

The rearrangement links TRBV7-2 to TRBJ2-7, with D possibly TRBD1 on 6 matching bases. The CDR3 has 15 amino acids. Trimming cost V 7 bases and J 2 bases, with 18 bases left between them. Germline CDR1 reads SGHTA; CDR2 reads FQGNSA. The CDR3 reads CASINEGGYTYEQYF. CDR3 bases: TGTGCCAGCATCAACGAAGGGGGTTATACCTACGAGCAGTACTTC.